These 16 T cell receptor beta chains share one sample of origin, sequenced in a study of blood T cell repertoires in COVID-19. The repertoire was sequenced with immunoSEQ multiplex PCR; TCRdb's copy has only in-frame clones and lacks some. This sample has more than 200,000 clones, with more than 65% found just once. What was sequenced was peripheral blood. The receptors were sampled from a woman aged 40 to 50 who had recovered from COVID-19.

The chain combines TRBV9 with TRBJ2-1; 7 bases align to TRBD1. The trim removed 3 bases at V and 0 bases at J, leaving 12 bases unmatched. Germline V gene data show CDR1 as SGDLS and CDR2 as YYNGEE. The CDR3 is made up of 18 amino acids. The CDR3 DNA reads as TGTGCCAGCAGCGCCCCATCCGGGACAGCCGACTCCTACAATGAGCAGTTCTTC. It is translated as CASSAPSGTADSYNEQFF.

V and J are TRBV18 and TRBJ1-1; tentative D call: TRBD1 (5 bases). The V gene's germline CDR1 is KGHSH and CDR2 LQKENI. This CDR3 contains 13 residues. V lost 3 bases, J lost 4 bases, and 9 bases lay in between. CDR3 DNA sequence: TGTGCCAGCTCACCGCAGGGTCCCACTGAAGCTTTCTTT. Its protein is CASSPQGPTEAFF.

The chain has TRBV5-7 and TRBJ1-1; 8 nucleotides line up with TRBD1. TRBV5-7 is reported as an ORF; its role is uncertain. After removal of 3 bases from V and 1 base from J, the junction contained 11 bases not matched to a gene. This CDR3 has 17 amino acids. The CDR3: CASSYVTGQGRNTEAFF. The CDR3, as DNA: TGTGCCAGCAGCTACGTTACCGGACAGGGTCGGAACACTGAAGCTTTCTTT.

The chain employs TRBV6-6 and TRBJ2-7; TRBD1 is a possible D gene (6 bases). V lost 2 bases and J lost 2, with 13 bases in between. The length of the CDR3 is 15 residues. CDR1 and CDR2 from the germline V gene are MNHNY and SVGAGI (reference sequence). CDR3 DNA sequence: TGTGCCAGCAGTTACCCGATGACAGGAACCTACGAGCAGTACTTC. Protein product: CASSYPMTGTYEQYF.

Comment on this clone: Distinct nucleotide sequences in the sample also encode this CDR3. The chain employs TRBV3-1 (or the pseudogene TRBV3-2) and TRBJ1-1; tentative D call: TRBD1 (5 bases). This CDR3 spans 13 amino acids. Germline CDR1 and CDR2: LGHDT and YNNKEL (reference sequence). V shed 1 base and J shed 3 bases, with 6 bases lying between them. The CDR3: CASSQARDTEAFF. For the CDR3, the DNA is TGTGCCAGCAGCCAAGCCAGGGACACTGAAGCTTTCTTT.

The chain links TRBV3-1 (or the pseudogene TRBV3-2) to TRBJ1-2; 7 nucleotides line up with TRBD1. The V and J ends lost 0 bases and 6 bases, in that order; junction bases with no gene match: 10. The CDR3 spans 16 residues. Germline CDR1 LGHDT, CDR2 YNNKEL (reference sequence). CDR3 amino acids: CASSQDFGGTGDGYTF. DNA for the CDR3: TGTGCCAGCAGCCAAGATTTTGGGGGTACAGGGGATGGCTACACCTTC.

The V gene is TRBV25-1, the J gene TRBJ1-2; D may be TRBD1 (5 bases). Trimming shortened V by 9 bases and J by 6 bases, and 14 bases separated the two germline ends. The CDR3 runs 12 residues. Germline CDR1 reads MGHDK; CDR2 reads SYGVNS. The DNA of the CDR3 is TGTGCCAGTCTAAACAGGAAGAATGGCTACACCTTC. This encodes CASLNRKNGYTF.

The chain joins TRBV15 to TRBJ1-2; TRBD1 might be the D (6 bases). CDR1 LNHNV and CDR2 YYDKDF come from the germline V gene (reference sequence). The V end lost 3 bases, the J end lost 0 bases, and 11 bases lay between the germline ends. This CDR3 comprises 15 residues. Here the CDR3 DNA reads TGTGCCACCAGCAGGTACAGGGAAACTAACTATGGCTACACCTTC. It is translated as CATSRYRETNYGYTF.

This clone was counted between two and nine times. The chain carries TRBV18 and TRBJ2-7; TRBD2 matches at 7 bases. V was clipped by 3 bases and J by 0 bases; unmatched bases: 5. Germline V gene sequence: CDR1 KGHSH, CDR2 LQKENI. There are 15 residues in the CDR3. The CDR3 sequence: CASSPQREASYEQYF. The CDR3, as DNA: TGTGCCAGCTCACCCCAGCGGGAAGCCTCCTACGAGCAGTACTTC.

The rearrangement links TRBV29-1 to TRBJ1-2, with a weak D call TRBD1 (5 bases). CDR1 SQVTM and CDR2 ANQGSEA come from the germline V gene. The CDR3 has 13 residues. The V gene lost 4 bases and the J gene lost 0 bases, with 9 bases spanning the gap. The CDR3 DNA is TGCAGCGTTGTGGGACTAACTAACTATGGCTACACCTTC. It specifies CSVVGLTNYGYTF. Full variable domain (remainder filled in from reference TRBV29-1 and TRBJ1-2): SAVISQKPSRDICQRGTSLTIQCQVDSQVTMMFWYRQQPGQSLTLIATANQGSEATYESGFVIDKFPISRPNLTFSTLTVSNMSPEDSSIYLCSVVGLTNYGYTFGSGTRLTVV.

The chain is built from TRBV27 and TRBJ1-3; D call uncertain. Germline-derived CDR1 and CDR2 are MNHEY and SMNVEV (reference sequence). With 6 bases removed from V and 0 bases from J, the gap between germline ends came to 12 bases. The CDR3 has 15 residues. Here the CDR3 reads CASRTLGSSGNTIYF. The CDR3 DNA sequence: TGTGCCAGCAGAACCCTCGGGTCCTCTGGAAACACCATATATTTT.

This clone was seen a handful of times. The V call is TRBV4-2, the J call TRBJ2-2, with 9 bases identical to TRBD2. CDR1 and CDR2 from the germline V gene are LGHNA and YNFKEQ. The ends lost 2 bases at V and 6 bases at J; junction bases unmatched: 4. The CDR3 extends over 15 amino acids. The CDR3 sequence: CASSQPSGGSGELFF. CDR3 in DNA: TGTGCCAGCAGCCAACCCAGCGGGGGGTCCGGGGAGCTGTTTTTT.

The V gene is TRBV6-5, the J gene TRBJ2-3; unclear D gene. The germline CDR1 and CDR2 sequences are MNHEY and SVGAGI. The germline V and J ends were trimmed by 6 bases and 6 bases, with 10 bases remaining between them. This CDR3 has 12 amino acids. This CDR3 reads CASRNPEDTQYF. CDR3 DNA sequence: TGTGCCAGCAGGAATCCCGAGGATACGCAGTATTTT.

V and J are TRBV7-9 and TRBJ1-2, with a weak D call TRBD1 (5 bases). CDR1 and CDR2 from the germline V gene are SEHNR and FQNEAQ (reference sequence). V dropped 3 bases and J dropped 8 bases, with 10 bases sitting between them. CDR3 length equals 12 residues. DNA for the CDR3: TGTGCCAGCAGCTTTTCAGGGTCCGGCTACACCTTC. This gives the protein CASSFSGSGYTF. Based on the CDR3 plus reference TRBV7-9 and TRBJ1-2, the full variable domain is DTGVSQNPRHKITKRGQNVTFRCDPISEHNRLYWYRQTLGQGPEFLTYFQNEAQLEKSRLLSDRFSAERPKGSFSTLEIQRTEQGDSAMYLCASSFSGSGYTFGSGTRLTVV.

This clone was seen repeatedly, ten times or more. The chain joins TRBV5-6 to TRBJ1-1; 7 nucleotides line up with TRBD1. CDR3 length: 15 amino acids. The J segment lost 2 bases and the V segment lost 2 bases, leaving 6 bases of the junction unmatched. Germline V lookup: CDR1 SGHDT, CDR2 YYEEEE. The CDR3 nucleotides read TGTGCCAGCAGCTTCGAGACAGGGTACAACACTGAAGCTTTCTTT. It codes for CASSFETGYNTEAFF.

The chain carries TRBV18 and TRBJ2-7; D possibly corresponds to TRBD1 (5 bases). Trimming took 2 bases from V and 5 from J, leaving 7 bases between them. Germline lookup yields CDR1 KGHSH and CDR2 LQKENI. CDR3 length: 12 amino acids. CDR3 bases: TGTGCCAGCTCACCAAGGGGCGACGAGCAGTACTTC. This gives the protein CASSPRGDEQYF.